The present TCR beta chain was sequenced within a study of blood T cell repertoires in COVID-19 (dated by TCRdb to about 2020). Background on the whole study: Samples covering the acute and convalescent phases of COVID-19 were provided by collaborators in the United States, Italy and Spain. The repertoires were made available in a free public database intended to serve as a resource for research on the immune response to SARS-CoV-2. Where available, HLA class I and class II types were taken from metadata supplied by the sample provider and were not determined by assay-based typing. The samples were drawn from two sources: the first 160 participants of the ongoing ImmuneRACE study, and 1,000 to 1,500 subjects contributed by 6 global collaborators. The dataset comprised deeply sampled blood TCRbeta repertoires from subjects exposed to, actively infected with, or recovered from COVID-19. The prospective study material was composed of cDNA or gDNA derived from T cells, B-cell-depleted T cells, or PBMCs. Sample metadata almost always included a de-identified subject ID, COVID-19 status, age in years and sex. What the research found in general, with its limitations: How much clinical and demographic metadata was included differed by source and by participant, and the metadata was provided uncurated.

Participants in the prospective study were aged roughly 18 to 90 years, lived in under 30 United States geographic areas, and enrolled through a virtual design. In the prospective study, participants were assigned to cohorts based on the clinical history participants reported in a screening survey and a study questionnaire. Mobile phlebotomists in the prospective study collected whole blood, serum and a nasopharyngeal or oropharyngeal swab from every participant. Over an approximately 2-month period, participants in the prospective study had the option of providing additional blood draws and questionnaires. Prospective study blood samples were shipped either frozen or at room temperature before DNA extraction. Per the germline V gene, MNHNS is the CDR1 and SASEGT is the CDR2. The junction shows trimming of 3 bases on V and 6 bases on J, plus 14 bases between the germline ends. The CDR3 numbers 14 residues from cysteine through phenylalanine. The DNA shown is the 42-base CDR3, in frame from base 1.

The immunoSEQ Assay, a bias-controlled multiplex PCR, was used to amplify TCRbeta CDR3 regions from genomic DNA. In the authors' own workflow: The number of nucleated cells in each sample was estimated by amplification of reference gene primers within the assay. To quantify the absolute abundance of each unique TCRbeta CDR3 rearrangement, sequence reads were collapsed and filtered. For each sample, productive Simpson clonality was calculated by taking the square root of Simpson's diversity index across productive rearrangements. Here the immuneACCESS table is served through TCRdb, limited to in-frame sequences with V and J called. Missing clones are a known gap in these copies; in checked studies unresolved V genes cover under half, and the rest lacks a known reason. Clone size and the V and J calls come from that table; the DNA yielded D and trimming. The sample records 200,000 to 300,000 clones, 70% to 90% of which are singletons. The ten most abundant clones make up 9.1% of the sample.

As concerns this clone: There is no known antigen for this receptor. No much larger clone is present one base from it, and per-base qualities are unavailable.

This receptor was identified in a woman aged 50 to 60 with acute COVID-19. The chain couples TRBV6-1 to TRBJ1-1; a weak D assignment points to TRBD1 (5 bases agree). The source material was PBMCs or T cells enriched from blood (not recorded which). The DNA is TGTGCCAGCAGTGAGAGGAGGGGCGCCCCTGAAGCTTTCTTT. Translated, it reads CASSERRGAPEAFF.